This T cell receptor (beta chain) derives from a study of type 1 and type 2 diabetes patients. PCR was run on genomic DNA. Multiplex PCR with 30 forward and 13 reverse primers amplified the TCR beta CDR3. TCRdb fed the multiplex PCR reads into MiXCR, producing one record per CDR3 protein. The repertoire includes 270,000 or so distinct CDR3 sequences, roughly 48% of them detected once, and around 15% sits in the top ten. J gave up 0 bases and V 4 bases, and 3 bases lay outside the gene matches. The CDR3 has 15 amino acids. The germline CDR1 and CDR2 sequences are LGHNA and YSLEER. The sample taken for sequencing was peripheral blood mononuclear cells (PBMCs). This sequence joins TRBV4-3 and TRBJ1-2; 9 bases are a match to TRBD1. The source is a young man with type 2 diabetes. DNA of the CDR3: TGCGCCAGCAGCCCCAGGACAGGGGCTAACTATGGCTACACCTTC. Its protein is CASSPRTGANYGYTF.